The 9 T cell receptor beta chains presented below share a single source sample, sequenced in a study of blood T cell repertoires in COVID-19. Libraries were prepared by immunoSEQ multiplex PCR; TCRdb keeps only in-frame clonotypes and omits some of them. The table lists 300,000 to 400,000 clones, roughly nine tenths of them singletons. Source material: PBMCs or T cells enriched from blood (not recorded which). The receptors originated from a man younger than 35 who had recovered from COVID-19.

This clone was picked up one time. V usage is TRBV27 and J usage is TRBJ1-1, with D perhaps TRBD1 (5 bases). Germline-derived CDR1 and CDR2 are MNHEY and SMNVEV (reference sequence). The CDR3 extends over 14 amino acids. The ends were cut back, 5 bases at V and 4 bases at J, with 14 bases in the middle. The CDR3 nucleotides read TGTGCCAGCAGTCCCAGACAGACGACCACTGAAGCTTTCTTT. Its protein is CASSPRQTTTEAFF.

The sample holds many counts of this clone. This chain links TRBV9 with TRBJ2-4; possible D gene TRBD1, 6 bases. This CDR3 is built from 15 residues. Germline CDR1 SGDLS, CDR2 YYNGEE. With 0 bases removed from V and 8 bases from J, the gap between germline ends came to 15 bases. DNA for the CDR3: TGTGCCAGCAGCGTAGACGGGCAGGGGAAGGACATTCAGTACTTC. Its protein product is CASSVDGQGKDIQYF.

V gene TRBV12-3 or TRBV12-4 combines with J gene TRBJ1-4; D perhaps matches TRBD1 (5 bases). Trimming shortened V by 6 bases and J by 5 bases, and 10 bases separated the two germline ends. CDR3 size: 13 residues. The CDR3 sequence: CASSQRQNEKLFF. CDR3 sequence (DNA): TGTGCCAGCAGCCAACGACAGAATGAAAAACTGTTTTTT.

This clone was detected once. The J gene is TRBJ2-1, the V gene TRBV6-1; 7 bases map to TRBD2. V lost 8 bases to trimming and J lost 4 bases; unmatched junction nucleotides: 11. The CDR3 totals 15 residues. Germline V gene lookup returns CDR1 MNHNS and CDR2 SASEGT. Written as DNA, the CDR3 is TGTGCCAGCGTTGAAGCTAGCGGATATTACAATGAGCAGTTCTTC. Its protein is CASVEASGYYNEQFF.

The chain employs TRBV19 and TRBJ2-7, with 7 bases lining up with TRBD1. After removal of 3 bases from V and 5 bases from J, the junction contained 4 bases not matched to a gene. CDR3 length: 13 amino acids. Per the germline V gene, CDR1 is LNHDA and CDR2 is SQIVND (reference sequence). The CDR3, as DNA: TGTGCCAGTAGTATTAGGGGGCTTGACGAGCAGTACTTC. Encoded protein: CASSIRGLDEQYF.

V usage is TRBV3-1 (or the pseudogene TRBV3-2) and J usage is TRBJ2-7; 9 nucleotides agree with TRBD2. The length of the CDR3 is 18 residues. Unmatched junction bases numbered 14, after V lost 0 bases and J lost 5 bases. Germline values: CDR1 LGHDT, CDR2 YNNKEL (reference sequence). CDR3 DNA sequence: TGTGCCAGCAGCCAAGATCCCCTAGCGGGGAGAGAGTCCCACGAGCAGTACTTC. This encodes CASSQDPLAGRESHEQYF.

This chain uses TRBV11-1 with TRBJ1-2; perhaps TRBD1 as D (6 bases). Germline loops: CDR1 SGHAT, CDR2 FQDESV (reference sequence). The germline V and J ends were trimmed by 3 bases and 3 bases, with 11 bases remaining between them. The CDR3 extends over 14 amino acids. The CDR3 sequence: CASSFSGEDYGYTF. The CDR3 region has the DNA TGTGCCAGCAGCTTTTCAGGGGAAGACTATGGCTACACCTTC.

V is TRBV6-5 and J is TRBJ1-2; D unresolved. The CDR3 consists of 11 residues. From germline, CDR1 is MNHEY and CDR2 SVGAGI. Trimming shortened V by 5 bases and J by 4 bases, and 5 bases separated the two germline ends. The CDR3 loop is CASSNSYGYTF. The CDR3 coding sequence is TGTGCCAGCAGTAACAGCTATGGCTACACCTTC.

The chain carries TRBV18 and TRBJ1-1; 10 bases align to TRBD1. With V trimmed by 3 bases and J by 8 bases, 6 bases remained unmatched. The germline V gene encodes CDR1 KGHSH and CDR2 LQKENI. The CDR3 has 14 amino acids. DNA of the CDR3: TGTGCCAGCTCACCTTTAGACAGGGGGCAAGAAGCTTTCTTT. Its protein is CASSPLDRGQEAFF.